Listed below are T cell receptor beta chains from one sample, sequenced in a study of beta chain features in type 1 diabetes. Sequenced by immunoSEQ multiplex PCR; TCRdb stores in-frame clones only, minus some. The sample yields under 250,000 clones, about a tenth seen once. The sample comprised central memory CD4+ T cells from blood. These receptors all come from a man aged 18 to 30 in good health. CDR3s include the opening cysteine and the closing phenylalanine or tryptophan. The order of the fields is V gene, D gene, J gene, CDR3 length, clone size, CDR3 DNA, CDR3 protein. A D gene is named only where the DNA matches it firmly. Not all rows give a size; the values are once, few, many and, for expanded clones, a class.

>TRBV5-4|TRBD2|TRBJ2-3|13|-
TGTGCCAGCGGGACTAGCGGCACAGATACGCAGTATTTT
CASGTSGTDTQYF
>TRBV27|-|TRBJ2-2|15|-
TGTGCCAGCAGTTTATCGCGGACCAACACCGGGGAGCTGTTTTTT
CASSLSRTNTGELFF
>TRBV28|TRBD2|TRBJ2-7|15|-
TGTGCCAGCAGGACACTCGGACTAGGCGCCTACGAGCAGTACTTC
CASRTLGLGAYEQYF
>TRBV6-5|-|TRBJ2-1|11|-
TGTGCCAGCAGTTACAGCAATGAGCAGTTCTTC
CASSYSNEQFF
>TRBV7-2|-|TRBJ1-5|13|-
TGTGCCAGCAGCTTCGAGCTGAATCAGCCCCAGCATTTT
CASSFELNQPQHF
>TRBV5-5|-|TRBJ1-2|12|few
TGTGCCAGCAGCTTCTCCAACTATGGCTACACCTTC
CASSFSNYGYTF
>TRBV4-2|-|TRBJ2-1|14|few
TGTGCCAGCAGCCAAGATGCGGGACAGCTGATTCAGTTCTTC
CASSQDAGQLIQFF
>TRBV7-2|-|TRBJ1-5|15|many
TGTGCCAGCAGCTTACGGGAAAATAGCAATCAGCCCCAGCATTTT
CASSLRENSNQPQHF
>TRBV6-5|TRBD1|TRBJ1-1|12|-
TGTGCCAGCAGCCGGACAGGGAACGGAGCTTTCTTT
CASSRTGNGAFF
>TRBV15|TRBD2|TRBJ2-3|18|many
TGTGCCACCAGCCTGACTTTGTGGGCGGGAGGTGAAACAGATACGCAGTATTTT
CATSLTLWAGGETDTQYF
>TRBV6-1|-|TRBJ2-7|13|few
TGTGCCAGCAGTGGCCGAGACCGCGGGGCGGGAATTTTC
CASSGRDRGAGIF
>TRBV29-1|TRBD1|TRBJ2-3|15|-
TGCAGCGTGGCTGGCAGGGACAGAAGCACAGATACGCAGTATTTT
CSVAGRDRSTDTQYF
>TRBV25-1|-|TRBJ2-3|16|-
TGTGCCAGCAGTGAATGGGGCAGGGGAAAGACAGATACGCAGTATTTT
CASSEWGRGKTDTQYF
>TRBV7-9|-|TRBJ2-3|14|-
TGTGCCAGCAGCTTATCAACAGGGACAGATACGCAGTATTTT
CASSLSTGTDTQYF
>TRBV7-9|-|TRBJ2-4|15|-
TGTGCCAGCAGCTTAGGGGGATCGGTCAAAAACATTCAGTACTTC
CASSLGGSVKNIQYF
>TRBV9|-|TRBJ1-2|14|-
TGTGCCAGCAGCGTTGGGCAGGGCGCCTATGGCTACACCTTC
CASSVGQGAYGYTF
>TRBV7-8|-|TRBJ1-2|13|-
TGTGCCAGCAGCGGAGGACGGAACTATGGCTACACCTTC
CASSGGRNYGYTF
>TRBV4-2|-|TRBJ2-7|14|few
TGTGCCAGCAGCCAAGATCGGCCGTCCTACGAGCAGTACTTC
CASSQDRPSYEQYF
>TRBV5-6|-|TRBJ2-5|15|-
TGTGCCAGCAGCTTATCCCATCAAGGGCAAGAGACCCAGTACTTC
CASSLSHQGQETQYF
>TRBV30|-|TRBJ2-1|11|few
TGTGCCTGGGCCCACGCGAATGAGCAGTTCTTC
CAWAHANEQFF
>TRBV30|-|TRBJ1-5|15|-
TGTGCCTGGAGTGTAACGGAGGGGCGAAGCCAGCCCCAGCATTTT
CAWSVTEGRSQPQHF
>TRBV11-2|-|TRBJ2-5|16|few
TGTGCCAGCAGCCTCAGGTCCTCCGAGCGGGTAGCGACCCAGTACTTC
CASSLRSSERVATQYF
>TRBV25-1|-|TRBJ2-5|13|few
TGTGCCAGCAGTGACGGGGAGCGGGAGACCCAGTACTTC
CASSDGERETQYF
>TRBV5-4|-|TRBJ2-1|16|many
TGTGCCAGCAGCTCACCTAGCGAGAGCTCCTACAATGAGCAGTTCTTC
CASSSPSESSYNEQFF
>TRBV9|TRBD2|TRBJ2-3|16|few
TGTGCCAGCAGCGTTACTAGCGGGAGCCGTTCAGATACGCAGTATTTT
CASSVTSGSRSDTQYF
>TRBV9|-|TRBJ1-3|14|few
TGTGCCAGCAGCGTAGGGCAGGGAGGAAACACCATATATTTT
CASSVGQGGNTIYF
>TRBV7-2|TRBD1|TRBJ2-7|16|-
TGTGCCAGCAGCAGGATAGGGACAGGTTTGTCCTACGAGCAGTACTTC
CASSRIGTGLSYEQYF
>TRBV6-5|-|TRBJ2-1|15|few
TGTGCCAGCAGACTACGGGACGCTACTGGGAATGAGCAGTTCTTC
CASRLRDATGNEQFF
>TRBV25-1|-|TRBJ2-3|13|-
TGTGCCAGCCGAAGCGGGACAGGAGATACGCAGTATTTT
CASRSGTGDTQYF
>TRBV30|TRBD2|TRBJ2-3|16|few
TGTGCCTGGAGTGGAGGGTCTAGCGGGAGAACAGATACGCAGTATTTT
CAWSGGSSGRTDTQYF
>TRBV7-6|-|TRBJ2-2|15|-
TGTGCCAGCAGCTTAGCGACGATCGGGGGCGGGGAGCTGTTTTTT
CASSLATIGGGELFF
>TRBV7-6|-|TRBJ2-3|13|-
TGTGCCAGCAGCCGCCGTCCAAGCGATACGCAGTATTTT
CASSRRPSDTQYF
>TRBV9|TRBD2|TRBJ2-2|16|-
TGTGCCAGCAGCCCAGGACTAGCGGGACGCACCGGGGAGCTGTTTTTT
CASSPGLAGRTGELFF
>TRBV2|-|TRBJ2-5|11|-
TGTGCCAGCAGTGGAGAAGAGACCCAGTACTTC
CASSGEETQYF
>TRBV30|TRBD2|TRBJ2-5|14|many
TGTGCCTGGAGCCACGGGGGAGCGGGGGAGACCCAGTACTTC
CAWSHGGAGETQYF
>TRBV7-9|TRBD2|TRBJ2-5|16|many
TGTGCCAGCAGCTTAGTCCGGACTAGCGGACAAGAGACCCAGTACTTC
CASSLVRTSGQETQYF
>TRBV5-1|-|TRBJ2-2|16|-
TGCGCCAGCAGCCACGGGAGTGGGCAGGGGGCCGGGGAGCTGTTTTTT
CASSHGSGQGAGELFF
>TRBV10-3|TRBD2|TRBJ2-2|16|-
TGTGCCATCAGTGAGGGACTAGCGCGAAACACCGGGGAGCTGTTTTTT
CAISEGLARNTGELFF
>TRBV29-1|-|TRBJ2-7|13|many
TGCAGCGCCGCACCGAGTCTCTCCTACGAGCAGTACTTC
CSAAPSLSYEQYF
>TRBV4-3|TRBD1|TRBJ1-1|17|-
TGCGCCAGCAGCCCTGCTCCCCAGGACAGGGTAAACACTGAAGCTTTCTTT
CASSPAPQDRVNTEAFF
>TRBV28|TRBD2|TRBJ2-2|17|-
TGTGCCAGCAGTCCTCTCCCGGGACTAGGGGCCACCGGGGAGCTGTTTTTT
CASSPLPGLGATGELFF
>TRBV28|TRBD1|TRBJ2-7|16|-
TGTGCCAGCAGTCGACCGGGACAGGGGATGACCTACGAGCAGTACTTC
CASSRPGQGMTYEQYF
>TRBV10-3|TRBD2|TRBJ2-7|15|-
TGTGCCATCAGTGAGTCGGGGGGGACCACCTACGAGCAGTACTTC
CAISESGGTTYEQYF
>TRBV19|-|TRBJ1-5|13|-
TGTGCCAGTAGTGTTACAGGGAATCAGCCCCAGCATTTT
CASSVTGNQPQHF
>TRBV7-7|-|TRBJ2-1|14|-
TGTGCTAGCAGCTCGGACAGCTCCTACAATGAGCAGTTCTTC
CASSSDSSYNEQFF
>TRBV27|-|TRBJ1-1|13|-
TGTGCCAGCAGTAGTCCCTTGAACACTGAAGCTTTCTTT
CASSSPLNTEAFF
>TRBV7-9|TRBD2|TRBJ2-1|18|many
TGTGCCAGCAGCCCCACACCTCAACCTAGCGGGAGAATTGATGAGCAGTTCTTC
CASSPTPQPSGRIDEQFF
>TRBV18|TRBD1|TRBJ2-5|16|-
TGTGCCAGCTCACCACCCCGGGACAGGATCCAAGAGACCCAGTACTTC
CASSPPRDRIQETQYF
>TRBV6-5|-|TRBJ2-5|13|few
TGTGCCAGCAGTGAAGTCCCCCAAGAGACCCAGTACTTC
CASSEVPQETQYF
>TRBV7-2|-|TRBJ1-5|17|-
TGTGCCAGCAGCCCTAGGAGCGGGGGCGAGAGCAATCAGCCCCAGCATTTT
CASSPRSGGESNQPQHF
>TRBV25-1|-|TRBJ1-1|13|-
TGTGCCAGCAGTGAAAGGGTCCGGGGTTCTTCTTTCTTT
CASSERVRGSSFF
>TRBV30|-|TRBJ2-5|15|few
TGTGCCTGGGGGCGGGGGACAGAACTCCAAGAGACCCAGTACTTC
CAWGRGTELQETQYF
>TRBV6-6|-|TRBJ2-7|16|-
TGTGCCAGCAGTTACGCCAGCCCACAACTCTCCTACGAGCAGTACTTC
CASSYASPQLSYEQYF
>TRBV6-5|TRBD1|TRBJ2-4|14|-
TGTGCCAGCAGTTCAAGAGGACAGGGGGTTCCCCAGTACTTC
CASSSRGQGVPQYF
>TRBV30|-|TRBJ1-1|15|many
TGTGCCTGGAGTGTTGAGATGACCCTGAACACTGAAGCTTTCTTT
CAWSVEMTLNTEAFF
>TRBV29-1|-|TRBJ2-3|12|-
TGCAGCGTCGACGGAGGAACAGATACGCAGTATTTT
CSVDGGTDTQYF